These T cell receptor beta chains were read from a single sample in a study of T cell repertoires in cytomegalovirus infection. These TCRs are of unknown antigen specificity. TCRdb reprocessed the reads with MiXCR, giving one entry per CDR3 protein. The profile covers 340,000 or so distinct CDR3 sequences, with roughly 25% appearing a single time and approximately 12% taken by the ten largest. The sequencing here drew on cultured PBMCs, taken from culture after CMV antigen stimulation. These receptors were obtained from a human donor in good health (CMV status not recorded). Some clones in this sample may be carry-over from other donors' samples. Both conserved end residues are part of each CDR3. A D gene is named only where the DNA matches it firmly. Clone size, where shown, is once, few, many, or a class for clones that have expanded.

14	few	TRBV6-2/TRBV6-3	TRBJ2-1	.	TGTGCCAGCAGTTACGTGGGGAATTACAATGAGCAGTTCTTC	CASSYVGNYNEQFF
13	many	TRBV6-1	TRBJ1-1	.	TGTGCCAGCAGTGAAGCATGGGACACTGAAGCTTTCTTT	CASSEAWDTEAFF
14	.	TRBV3-1	TRBJ1-5	TRBD1	TGTGCCAGCAGTCGACAGGGCGGGGGACAGCCCCAGCATTTT	CASSRQGGGQPQHF
15	few	TRBV19	TRBJ2-1	TRBD2	TGTGCCAGTAGTGAACAAAACCAGCGGGAGAGTGAGCAGTTCTTC	CASSEQNQRESEQFF
16	.	TRBV25-1	TRBJ2-1	.	TGTGCCAGCAGTGAATTAAGCGCAAGCTCCTACAATGAGCAGTTCTTC	CASSELSASSYNEQFF
14	many	TRBV28	TRBJ1-2	.	TGTGCCAGCAGTTACCCGACGGCCCGGGATGGCTACACCTTC	CASSYPTARDGYTF
15	few	TRBV5-4	TRBJ2-5	.	TGTGCCAGCAGCCCAAAGGACAGAAACCAAGAGACCCAGTACTTC	CASSPKDRNQETQYF
13	.	TRBV19	TRBJ1-1	.	TGTGCCAGTAGTAGAATTGAGGGCACTGAAGCTTTCTTT	CASSRIEGTEAFF
14	.	TRBV6-2/TRBV6-3	TRBJ2-1	.	TGTGCCAGCAGTTACTCGTTCGGTCACAATGAGCAGTTCTTC	CASSYSFGHNEQFF
14	.	TRBV10-3	TRBJ2-2	.	TGTGCCATCAGTGAGTCAGTAGGTCCCGGGGAGCTGTTTTTT	CAISESVGPGELFF
16	.	TRBV7-9	TRBJ2-1	.	TGTGCCAGCAGCTTAAGGGGCCAGGGATCCTACAATGAGCAGTTCTTC	CASSLRGQGSYNEQFF
13	few	TRBV28	TRBJ2-7	TRBD1	TGTGCCAGCAGTTTGGGGGACAGGGAGAAGCAGTACTTC	CASSLGDREKQYF
14	few	TRBV7-9	TRBJ1-1	.	TGTGCCAGCACCCGTTGGGGGAGCAACACTGAAGCTTTCTTT	CASTRWGSNTEAFF
17	.	TRBV4-1	TRBJ2-3	.	TGCGCCAGCAGCCAAGATCACCAGGGCCCCTCCACAGATACGCAGTATTTT	CASSQDHQGPSTDTQYF
14	many	TRBV7-2	TRBJ1-3	.	TGTGCCAGCAGGGTGCTCGTCTCTGGAAACACCATATATTTT	CASRVLVSGNTIYF
15	many	TRBV7-2	TRBJ2-1	TRBD2	TGTGCCAGCAGTCTAGCGGGAGGGCCAAAAAATGAGCAGTTCTTC	CASSLAGGPKNEQFF
16	few	TRBV19	TRBJ2-1	TRBD2	TGTGCCAGTAGTGTACTAGCGGGAACTGGACACAATGAGCAGTTCTTC	CASSVLAGTGHNEQFF
13	.	TRBV5-1	TRBJ2-2	.	TGCGCCAGCAGCTGGGGTGGCTCCGGGGAGCTGTTTTTT	CASSWGGSGELFF
11	.	TRBV29-1	TRBJ1-1	.	TGCAGCGTTCCGGACGGGCCTGAAGCTTTCTTT	CSVPDGPEAFF
17	few	TRBV28	TRBJ2-7	.	TGTGCCAGCAGTTTCGGGCGCGTGGCAGGGTCACACTACGAGCAGTACTTC	CASSFGRVAGSHYEQYF
12	.	TRBV4-1	TRBJ1-5	.	TGCGCCAGCAGCCAAGGGTGGCAGCCCCAGCATTTT	CASSQGWQPQHF
14	.	TRBV7-4	TRBJ2-3	.	TGTGCCAGCAGCGTGACAGGCGCCCCAGATACGCAGTATTTT	CASSVTGAPDTQYF
14	few	TRBV5-6	TRBJ1-1	TRBD1	TGTGCCAGCAGCCCGGACAGGGTTGCGGGAGAAGCTTTCTTT	CASSPDRVAGEAFF
16	.	TRBV19	TRBJ1-2	.	TGTGCCAGTAGCATGGCCCGGGGGGGGACTAACTATGGCTACACCTTC	CASSMARGGTNYGYTF
14	.	TRBV25-1	TRBJ2-2	.	TGTGCCAGCAGGGACTGGACGAACACCGGGGAGCTGTTTTTT	CASRDWTNTGELFF
14	.	TRBV20-1	TRBJ2-7	TRBD2	TGCAGTGCTAATAGGGCTAGCGGGCCTCGCGAGCAGTACTTC	CSANRASGPREQYF
17	once	TRBV15	TRBJ2-1	TRBD2	TGTGCCACCAGCAGAGTACCGGGGGGCGGGAGGAGGAATGAGCAGTTCTTC	CATSRVPGGGRRNEQFF
17	few	TRBV7-2	TRBJ2-2	.	TGTGCCAGCAGCTTAGATGGAGGCAGCCGTAACACCGGGGAGCTGTTTTTT	CASSLDGGSRNTGELFF
12	few	TRBV7-9	TRBJ1-1	.	TGTGCCAGCAGCCCCGGGACGAATGAAGCTTTCTTT	CASSPGTNEAFF
13	.	TRBV25-1	TRBJ2-7	.	TGTGCCAGCAGTGCTGGGAACACCTACGAGCAGTACTTC	CASSAGNTYEQYF
15	.	TRBV30	TRBJ1-1	TRBD1	TGTGCCTGGAGTTCACCGGACAGGGGGAACACTGAAGCTTTCTTT	CAWSSPDRGNTEAFF
12	.	TRBV20-1	TRBJ1-1	.	TGCAGTGCTACCCAGGGGAGCACTGAAGCTTTCTTT	CSATQGSTEAFF
13	.	TRBV20-1	TRBJ2-5	TRBD1	TGCAGTTTTTACGAGACAGGGGGAGAGACCCAGTACTTC	CSFYETGGETQYF
10	.	TRBV29-1	TRBJ1-2	.	TGCAGCGTTGATGACTATGGCTACACCTTC	CSVDDYGYTF
16	many	TRBV7-2	TRBJ2-6	.	TGTGCCAGCACCAAGGAGGCAAACTCTGGGGCCAACGTCCTGACTTTC	CASTKEANSGANVLTF
14	.	TRBV6-5	TRBJ2-5	.	TGTGCCAGCAGTTACTCCGAGGTTCAAGAGACCCAGTACTTC	CASSYSEVQETQYF
13	.	TRBV19	TRBJ1-2	.	TGTGCCAGTAGTATCGGCCAGGGGCATGGCTACACCTTC	CASSIGQGHGYTF
11	.	TRBV28	TRBJ1-2	.	TGTGCCAGCGGATTAGGCTATGGCTACACCTTC	CASGLGYGYTF
19	.	TRBV4-1	TRBJ2-1	TRBD2	TGCGCCAGCAGCCTCCGACACCTATTGGCGGGAGGGCAATACAATGAGCGGTTCTTC	CASSLRHLLAGGQYNERFF
14	.	TRBV29-1	TRBJ2-5	.	TGCAGCGTTGGTAGGGGGGCTAAACAAGAGACCCAGTACTTC	CSVGRGAKQETQYF
13	few	TRBV7-2	TRBJ2-1	.	TGTGCCAGCAGCCCACTTAGCGCTGGTGAGCAGTTCTTC	CASSPLSAGEQFF